The 18 T cell receptor beta chains below were found in one sample sequenced in a study of blood T cell repertoires in COVID-19. The method was immunoSEQ multiplex PCR; TCRdb's version includes in-frame clones alone and lacks a portion of them. The sample has about 290,000 clones, just over 85% seen once. The sample was peripheral blood. Every receptor here comes from a woman aged 25 to 39 with active or convalescent COVID-19.

The V and J genes are TRBV7-9 and TRBJ1-1, with 8 bases identical to TRBD1. The CDR3 contains 16 residues. Germline CDR1 reads SEHNR; CDR2 reads FQNEAQ (reference sequence). V gave up 5 bases and J gave up 4 bases; unmatched junction bases: 12. Here the CDR3 DNA reads TGTGCCAGCAGCACTGTACAGGGGGTTTCGGGCACTGAAGCTTTCTTT. It encodes CASSTVQGVSGTEAFF.

This chain connects TRBV6-5 to TRBJ1-2; weak D call: TRBD1 (5 bases). V was clipped by 7 bases and J by 5 bases, with 20 bases between them. Germline-derived CDR1 and CDR2 are MNHEY and SVGAGI. The CDR3 consists of 15 residues. The CDR3 spells CASIPSAGRSYGYTF. CDR3 DNA sequence: TGTGCCAGCATCCCTTCGGCAGGGCGTTCTTATGGCTACACCTTC.

The V call is TRBV19, the J call TRBJ1-5; D gene uncertain. This CDR3 has 13 amino acids. Trimming left V 7 bases short and J 3 bases short, with 10 bases between. CDR1 LNHDA and CDR2 SQIVND come from the germline V gene (reference sequence). The CDR3 nucleotides read TGTGCCAGTACTGGAGGGAACAATCAGCCCCAGCATTTT. Its translation is CASTGGNNQPQHF. Drawing the rest from reference TRBV19 and TRBJ1-5, the complete variable domain is DGGITQSPKYLFRKEGQNVTLSCEQNLNHDAMYWYRQDPGQGLRLIYYSQIVNDFQKGDIAEGYSVSREKKESFPLTVTSAQKNPTAFYLCASTGGNNQPQHFGDGTRLSIL.

The chain employs TRBV6-2 or TRBV6-3 and TRBJ2-1; TRBD1 agrees at 9 bases. V was pared by 0 bases and J by 7 bases, with 4 bases of the junction left unmatched. This CDR3 spans 15 amino acids. Germline values: CDR1 MNHEY, CDR2 SVGEGT. The CDR3 DNA is TGTGCCAGCAGTTACTCGTCGGGACAGGGTAATGAGCAGTTCTTC. This gives the protein CASSYSSGQGNEQFF.

CDR3 DNA sequence: TGTGCCAGCTCACCTTCGGAGAATGAAAAACTGTTTTTT. Encoded protein: CASSPSENEKLFF. This rearrangement joins TRBV18 to TRBJ1-4; D gene uncertain. V lost 3 bases and J 5 bases, leaving 7 bases between the germline ends. The CDR3 totals 13 residues. The germline V gene has CDR1 KGHSH and CDR2 LQKENI.

This chain connects TRBV19 to TRBJ1-5; the match to TRBD1 covers 8 bases. The CDR3 has 15 amino acids. Germline assignment: CDR1 LNHDA and CDR2 SQIVND (reference sequence). Trimming removed 3 bases from V and 8 bases from J; junction bases left unmatched: 9. The CDR3 nucleotides are TGTGCCAGTAGTATTGGGACAGGTACCATTGAGCCCCAGCATTTT. It encodes CASSIGTGTIEPQHF.

The chain uses TRBV5-6 and TRBJ1-6; D perhaps matches TRBD1 (6 bases). This CDR3 has 16 residues. Deletions cut 1 base from V and 9 bases from J, with 17 bases between. Germline CDR1 reads SGHDT; CDR2 reads YYEEEE. The CDR3 spells CASSLLDGQGSSPLHF. CDR3 in DNA: TGTGCCAGCAGCTTGTTGGACGGGCAGGGGAGTTCACCCCTCCACTTT.

The chain joins TRBV11-2 to TRBJ1-2; TRBD1 is a possible D gene (5 bases). V lost 0 bases to trimming and J lost 4 bases, with 9 bases between them. This CDR3 has 14 residues. CDR1 SGHAT and CDR2 FQNNGV come from the germline V gene. CDR3 amino acids: CASSLDGGTYGYTF. The DNA of the CDR3 is TGTGCCAGCAGCTTAGACGGGGGGACCTATGGCTACACCTTC.

V is TRBV9 and J is TRBJ2-7, with D possibly matching TRBD1 (6 bases). The V gene lost 5 bases and the J gene lost 2 bases, with 11 bases spanning the gap. The CDR3 spans 13 residues. CDR1 is SGDLS, CDR2 YYNGEE, per germline. Written as DNA, the CDR3 is TGTGCCAGCAGTCGGGACAACGCCTACGAGCAGTACTTC. Protein product: CASSRDNAYEQYF.

V is TRBV18 and J is TRBJ1-5, with no clear D. The V and J ends lost 3 bases and 5 bases respectively, with 11 bases between them. This CDR3 is 14 amino acids long. Per germline, CDR1 KGHSH and CDR2 LQKENI. The CDR3 protein is CASSPLGRDQPQHF. The CDR3 DNA follows: TGTGCCAGCTCACCTCTAGGGAGGGATCAGCCCCAGCATTTT.

V gene TRBV18 combines with J gene TRBJ1-2, with TRBD1 as a possible D gene (6 bases). The CDR3 is 16 residues long. From germline, CDR1 is KGHSH and CDR2 LQKENI. Trimming cost V 0 bases and J 3 bases, with 14 bases left between them. The CDR3 sequence: CASSPPLAGGDYGYTF. In DNA, the CDR3 is TGTGCCAGCTCACCACCGTTGGCTGGGGGCGACTATGGCTACACCTTC.

This chain joins TRBV29-1 and TRBJ2-3; perhaps TRBD1 as D (5 bases). Germline values: CDR1 SQVTM, CDR2 ANQGSEA. The ends were cut back, 8 bases at V and 5 bases at J, with 14 bases in the middle. There are 12 residues in the CDR3. CDR3 region: CSLRQLGDTQYF. DNA for the CDR3: TGCAGCCTCAGACAGCTAGGAGATACGCAGTATTTT.

V is TRBV28 and J is TRBJ1-1, with 8 bases matching TRBD1. Germline V gives CDR1 MDHEN, CDR2 SYDVKM. The CDR3 runs to 14 residues. The V segment lost 1 base and the J segment 5 bases; nucleotides outside the gene matches: 3. The DNA for the CDR3 is TGTGCCAGCAGTTTATCGGACAGGGAAACTGAAGCTTTCTTT. Translation gives CASSLSDRETEAFF.

The chain recombines TRBV6-5 with TRBJ1-2; TRBD1 matches at 7 bases. Germline V gene data show CDR1 as MNHEY and CDR2 as SVGAGI. The CDR3 has 14 amino acids. The V and J ends lost 6 bases and 3 bases, in that order; junction bases with no gene match: 7. In DNA, the CDR3 is TGTGCCAGCAGGAGGGGGCACAGGGACTATGGCTACACCTTC. Encoded protein: CASRRGHRDYGYTF.

The rearrangement joins TRBV5-1 to TRBJ2-1, with 8 bases identical to TRBD2. V was clipped by 2 bases and J by 6 bases; unmatched bases: 25. CDR3 size: 21 residues. Germline V gene sequence: CDR1 SGHRS, CDR2 YFSETQ. The CDR3 here is CASSLGFLAGGAGGPVNEQFF. The CDR3 DNA reads as TGCGCCAGCAGCTTAGGCTTTCTGGCGGGGGGAGCCGGAGGCCCGGTCAATGAGCAGTTCTTC.

The chain couples TRBV7-2 to TRBJ2-1; 8 nucleotides line up with TRBD1. The CDR3 has 16 amino acids. CDR1 and CDR2 from the germline V gene are SGHTA and FQGNSA. V shed 5 bases, J shed 4 bases, and the junction held 10 bases outside the gene matches. CDR3 DNA: TGTGCCAGCAGCCCACAGCCCGGGACAGGTTACAATGAGCAGTTCTTC. Protein product: CASSPQPGTGYNEQFF.

This clone is medium-sized within its sample. The genes are TRBV30 and TRBJ2-7; tentative D call: TRBD1 (6 bases). The CDR3 contains 13 residues. Germline-derived CDR1 and CDR2 are GTSNPN and SVGIG (reference sequence). V was pared by 0 bases and J by 5 bases, with 11 bases between. In DNA, the CDR3 is TGTGCCTGGAGTGTACAACCAGGGGACGAGCAGTACTTC. As protein: CAWSVQPGDEQYF.

V usage is TRBV7-3 and J usage is TRBJ2-2, with 8 bases matching TRBD2. J lost 4 bases, V lost 7 bases, and 11 bases had no gene match. Germline V gives CDR1 SGHTA, CDR2 FQGTGA. The CDR3 contains 16 residues. CDR3 coding DNA: TGTGCCAGCACCCATGGTCGCGGGGGGTCCACCGGGGAGCTGTTTTTT. Its protein product is CASTHGRGGSTGELFF. The full variable domain, with the rest looked up from reference TRBV7-3 and TRBJ2-2, is GAGVSQTPSNKVTEKGKYVELRCDPISGHTALYWYRQSLGQGPEFLIYFQGTGAADDSGLPNDRFFAVRPEGSVSTLKIQRTERGDSAVYLCASTHGRGGSTGELFFGEGSRLTVL.